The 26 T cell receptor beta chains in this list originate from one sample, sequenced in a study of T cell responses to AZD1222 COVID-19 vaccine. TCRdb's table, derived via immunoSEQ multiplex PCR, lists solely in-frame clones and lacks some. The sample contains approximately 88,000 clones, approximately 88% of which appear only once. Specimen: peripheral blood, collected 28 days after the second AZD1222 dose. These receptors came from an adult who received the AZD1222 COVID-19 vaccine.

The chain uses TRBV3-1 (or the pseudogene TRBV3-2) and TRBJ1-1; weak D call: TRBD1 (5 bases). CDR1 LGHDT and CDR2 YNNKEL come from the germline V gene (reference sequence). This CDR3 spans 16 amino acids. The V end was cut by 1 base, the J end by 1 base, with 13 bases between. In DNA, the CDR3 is TGTGCCAGCAGCCAAGTCGGTTGGACAAGGAACACTGAAGCTTTCTTT. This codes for CASSQVGWTRNTEAFF.

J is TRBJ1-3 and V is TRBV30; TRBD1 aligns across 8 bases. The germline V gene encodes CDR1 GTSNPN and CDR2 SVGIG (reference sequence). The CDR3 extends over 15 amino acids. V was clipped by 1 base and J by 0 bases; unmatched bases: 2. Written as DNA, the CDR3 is TGTGCCTGGAGTGCCGGACAGGGCTCTGGAAACACCATATATTTT. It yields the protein CAWSAGQGSGNTIYF.

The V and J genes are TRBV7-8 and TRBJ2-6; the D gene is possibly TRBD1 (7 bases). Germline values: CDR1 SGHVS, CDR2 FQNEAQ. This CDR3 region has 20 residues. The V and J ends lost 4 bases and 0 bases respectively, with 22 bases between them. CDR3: CASSYHPQGGSLSGANVLTF. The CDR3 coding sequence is TGTGCCAGCAGCTACCACCCGCAGGGGGGATCTCTCTCTGGGGCCAACGTCCTGACTTTC.

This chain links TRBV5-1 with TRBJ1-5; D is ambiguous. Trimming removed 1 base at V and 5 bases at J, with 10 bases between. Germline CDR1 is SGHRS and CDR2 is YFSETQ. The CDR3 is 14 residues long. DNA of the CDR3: TGCGCCAGCAGCTTGAGGGCAGGAGATCAGCCCCAGCATTTT. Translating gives CASSLRAGDQPQHF.

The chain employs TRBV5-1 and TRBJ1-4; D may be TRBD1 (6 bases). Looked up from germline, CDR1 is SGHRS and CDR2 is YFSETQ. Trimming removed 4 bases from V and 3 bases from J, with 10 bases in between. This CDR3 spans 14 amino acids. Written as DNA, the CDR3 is TGCGCCAGCAGCCTGGGGGGGCCTAATGAAAAACTGTTTTTT. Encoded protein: CASSLGGPNEKLFF.

The CDR3 DNA is TGTGCCTGGAGTGGGGACGGGTTCGAAAAACTGTTTTTT. It codes for CAWSGDGFEKLFF. This chain uses TRBV30 with TRBJ1-4, with D possibly being TRBD1 (5 bases). Trimming removed 1 base from V and 8 bases from J, with 11 bases in between. From germline, CDR1 is GTSNPN and CDR2 SVGIG (reference sequence). CDR3 length equals 13 residues.

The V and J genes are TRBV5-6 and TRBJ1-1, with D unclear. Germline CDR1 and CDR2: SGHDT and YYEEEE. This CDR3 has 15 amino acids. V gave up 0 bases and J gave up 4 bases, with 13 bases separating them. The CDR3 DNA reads TGTGCCAGCAGCTTGGGCGGGAGGGCGGCCACTGAAGCTTTCTTT. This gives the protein CASSLGGRAATEAFF.

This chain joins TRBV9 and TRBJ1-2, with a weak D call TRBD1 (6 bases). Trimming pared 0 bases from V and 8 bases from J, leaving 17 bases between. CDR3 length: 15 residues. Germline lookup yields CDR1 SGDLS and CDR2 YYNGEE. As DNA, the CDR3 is TGTGCCAGCAGCGTAGACATCGGGGGGCTAGGAGGCTACACCTTC. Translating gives CASSVDIGGLGGYTF. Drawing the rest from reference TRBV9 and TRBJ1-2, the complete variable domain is DSGVTQTPKHLITATGQRVTLRCSPRSGDLSVYWYQQSLDQGLQFLIQYYNGEERAKGNILERFSAQQFPDLHSELNLSSLELGDSALYFCASSVDIGGLGGYTFGSGTRLTVV.

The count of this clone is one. CDR3 loop: CSVATNTEAFF. The DNA of the CDR3 is TGCAGTGTCGCAACGAACACTGAAGCTTTCTTT. The genes are TRBV20-1 and TRBJ1-1; no definite D call. Germline CDR1 reads DFQATT; CDR2 reads SNEGSKA (reference sequence). Trimming removed 7 bases from V and 1 base from J, with 7 bases in between. The CDR3 is 11 residues long.

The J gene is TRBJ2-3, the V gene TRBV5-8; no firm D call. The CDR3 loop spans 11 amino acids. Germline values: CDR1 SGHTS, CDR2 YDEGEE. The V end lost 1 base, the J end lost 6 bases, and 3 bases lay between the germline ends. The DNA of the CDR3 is TGTGCCAGCAGCTTGACTGATACGCAGTATTTT. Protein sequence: CASSLTDTQYF.

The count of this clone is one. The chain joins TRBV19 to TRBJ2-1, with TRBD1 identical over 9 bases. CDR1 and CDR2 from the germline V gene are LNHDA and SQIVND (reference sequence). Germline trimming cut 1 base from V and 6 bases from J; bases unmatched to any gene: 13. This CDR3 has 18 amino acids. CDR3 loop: CASSIGNYRDRVANEQFF. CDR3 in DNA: TGTGCCAGTAGTATAGGGAACTACCGGGACAGGGTTGCCAATGAGCAGTTCTTC.

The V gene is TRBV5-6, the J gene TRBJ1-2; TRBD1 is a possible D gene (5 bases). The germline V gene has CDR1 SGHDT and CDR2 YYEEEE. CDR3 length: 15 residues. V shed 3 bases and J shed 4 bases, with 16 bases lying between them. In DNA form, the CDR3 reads TGTGCCAGCAGCTCAACCGCGGGACGCCCCTATGGCTACACCTTC. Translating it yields CASSSTAGRPYGYTF.

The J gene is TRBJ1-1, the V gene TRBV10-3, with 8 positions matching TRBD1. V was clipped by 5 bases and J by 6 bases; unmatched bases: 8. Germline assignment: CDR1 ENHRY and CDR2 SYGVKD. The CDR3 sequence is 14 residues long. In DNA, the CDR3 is TGTGCCATCAGTATGACAGGGGAGAGGTCTGAAGCTTTCTTT. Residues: CAISMTGERSEAFF.

The CDR3 coding sequence is TGTGCCAGCAGCTTAGGACAGACTGATAATGAAAAACTGTTTTTT. It translates to CASSLGQTDNEKLFF. The chain is built from TRBV7-9 and TRBJ1-4; possible D gene TRBD1, 5 bases. With 1 base removed from V and 4 bases from J, the gap between germline ends came to 10 bases. Germline lookup yields CDR1 SEHNR and CDR2 FQNEAQ (reference sequence). The CDR3 has 15 amino acids.

The CDR3, as DNA: TGTGCCAGCAAGGGTAGCGGGTACAACTACAATGAGCAGTTCTTC. It specifies CASKGSGYNYNEQFF. The rearrangement joins TRBV5-6 to TRBJ2-1, with 7 bases lining up with TRBD2. The CDR3 spans 15 residues. Trimming cost V 6 bases and J 3 bases; bases outside gene matches: 9. Germline CDR1 and CDR2: SGHDT and YYEEEE.

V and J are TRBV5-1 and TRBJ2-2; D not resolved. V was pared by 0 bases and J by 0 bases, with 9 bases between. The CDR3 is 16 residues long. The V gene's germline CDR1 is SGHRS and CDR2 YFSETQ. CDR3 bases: TGCGCCAGCAGCTTGGAAGGAGCCCCGAACACCGGGGAGCTGTTTTTT. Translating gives CASSLEGAPNTGELFF.

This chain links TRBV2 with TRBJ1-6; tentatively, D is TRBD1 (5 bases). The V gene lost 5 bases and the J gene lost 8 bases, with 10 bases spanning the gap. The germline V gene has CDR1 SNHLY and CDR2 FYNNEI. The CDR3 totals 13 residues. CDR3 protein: CASSTDRDSPLHF. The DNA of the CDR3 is TGTGCCAGCAGTACCGACAGAGATTCACCCCTCCACTTT.

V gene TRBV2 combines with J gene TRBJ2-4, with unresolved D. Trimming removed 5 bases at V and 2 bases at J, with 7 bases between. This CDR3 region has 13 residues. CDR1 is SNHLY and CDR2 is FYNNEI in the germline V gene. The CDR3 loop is CASSTGSKNIQYF. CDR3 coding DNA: TGTGCCAGCAGTACGGGTTCCAAAAACATTCAGTACTTC.

CDR3 nucleotides: TGTGCCACCAGCAGAGCTGGGTTGTCGGTGAACACTGAAGCTTTCTTT. It codes for CATSRAGLSVNTEAFF. The chain couples TRBV15 to TRBJ1-1, with no clear D. V lost 1 base and J lost 0, with 12 bases in between. The length of the CDR3 is 16 residues. Germline CDR1 and CDR2: LNHNV and YYDKDF (reference sequence).

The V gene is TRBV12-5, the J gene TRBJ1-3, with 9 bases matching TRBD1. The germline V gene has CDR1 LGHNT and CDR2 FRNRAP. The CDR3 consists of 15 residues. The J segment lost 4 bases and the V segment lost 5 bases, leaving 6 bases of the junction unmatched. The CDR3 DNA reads TGTGCTAGTGGTCCGGGACAGGGTGCAGGAAACACCATATATTTT. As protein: CASGPGQGAGNTIYF.

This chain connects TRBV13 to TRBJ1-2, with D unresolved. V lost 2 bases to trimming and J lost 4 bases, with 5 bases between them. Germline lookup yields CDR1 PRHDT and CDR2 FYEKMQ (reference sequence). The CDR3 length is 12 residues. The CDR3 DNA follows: TGTGCCAGCAGCTTAAGCACCTATGGCTACACCTTC. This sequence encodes CASSLSTYGYTF.

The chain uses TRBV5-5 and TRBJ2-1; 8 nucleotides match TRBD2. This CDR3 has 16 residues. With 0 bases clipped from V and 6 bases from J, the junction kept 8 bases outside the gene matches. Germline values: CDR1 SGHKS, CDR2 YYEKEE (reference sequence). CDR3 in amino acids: CASSLARLAGFNEQFF. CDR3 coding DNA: TGTGCCAGCAGCTTGGCCCGTCTAGCGGGTTTCAATGAGCAGTTCTTC. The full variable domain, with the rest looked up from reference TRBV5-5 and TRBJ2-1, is DAGVTQSPTHLIKTRGQQVTLRCSPISGHKSVSWYQQVLGQGPQFIFQYYEKEERGRGNFPDRFSARQFPNYSSELNVNALLLGDSALYLCASSLARLAGFNEQFFGPGTRLTVL.

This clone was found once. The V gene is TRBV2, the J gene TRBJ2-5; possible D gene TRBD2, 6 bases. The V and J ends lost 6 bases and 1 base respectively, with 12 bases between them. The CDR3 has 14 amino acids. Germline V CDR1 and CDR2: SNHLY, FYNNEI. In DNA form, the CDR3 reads TGTGCCAGCAGACCCGGGACTTCCCAAGAGACCCAGTACTTC. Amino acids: CASRPGTSQETQYF.

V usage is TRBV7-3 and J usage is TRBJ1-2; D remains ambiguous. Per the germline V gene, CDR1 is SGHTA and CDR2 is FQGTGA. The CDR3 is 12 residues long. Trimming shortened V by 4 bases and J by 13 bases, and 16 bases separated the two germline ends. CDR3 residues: CASSWGSGVSTF. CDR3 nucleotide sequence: TGTGCCAGCAGCTGGGGTAGCGGCGTGAGCACCTTC.

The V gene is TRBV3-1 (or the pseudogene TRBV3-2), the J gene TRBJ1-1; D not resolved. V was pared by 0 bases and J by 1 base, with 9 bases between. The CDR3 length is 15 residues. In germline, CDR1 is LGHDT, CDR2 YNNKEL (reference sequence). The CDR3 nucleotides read TGTGCCAGCAGCCAAGAACCGTGGCGGAACACTGAAGCTTTCTTT. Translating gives CASSQEPWRNTEAFF.

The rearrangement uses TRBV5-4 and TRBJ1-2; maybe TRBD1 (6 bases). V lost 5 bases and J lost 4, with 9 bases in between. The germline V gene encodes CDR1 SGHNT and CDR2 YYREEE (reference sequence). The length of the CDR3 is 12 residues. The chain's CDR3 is CASSSDSYGYTF. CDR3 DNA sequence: TGTGCCAGCAGTTCGGACAGCTATGGCTACACCTTC.